This TCR beta chain was obtained from a study of cytomegalovirus exposure and HLA in healthy donors. The PCR had 60 Vbeta and 13 Jbeta primers. The assay was immunoSEQ multiplex PCR, and TCRdb's table has in-frame clones only and misses some. The table lists 120,000 or so clones, approximately 80% of them singletons, with approximately 0.22% in the top ten. Note on this clone: Its antigen is undetermined.

Points from the study as a whole: Further analysis was carried out later, and it showed several of the most significant clusters appearing linked to common viral pathogens.

The CDR3 is made up of 14 amino acids. V dropped 2 bases and J dropped 6 bases, with 14 bases sitting between them. Germline V CDR1 and CDR2: SGHNT, YYREEE (reference sequence). The chain recombines TRBV5-4 with TRBJ1-1; D unresolved. This receptor was identified in a man in his fifties or sixties in good health and CMV-seronegative. The sequencing input was PBMCs. The CDR3 sequence: CASSFGRIVSEAFF. The DNA for the CDR3 is TGTGCCAGCAGCTTTGGCAGGATCGTCTCTGAAGCTTTCTTT.